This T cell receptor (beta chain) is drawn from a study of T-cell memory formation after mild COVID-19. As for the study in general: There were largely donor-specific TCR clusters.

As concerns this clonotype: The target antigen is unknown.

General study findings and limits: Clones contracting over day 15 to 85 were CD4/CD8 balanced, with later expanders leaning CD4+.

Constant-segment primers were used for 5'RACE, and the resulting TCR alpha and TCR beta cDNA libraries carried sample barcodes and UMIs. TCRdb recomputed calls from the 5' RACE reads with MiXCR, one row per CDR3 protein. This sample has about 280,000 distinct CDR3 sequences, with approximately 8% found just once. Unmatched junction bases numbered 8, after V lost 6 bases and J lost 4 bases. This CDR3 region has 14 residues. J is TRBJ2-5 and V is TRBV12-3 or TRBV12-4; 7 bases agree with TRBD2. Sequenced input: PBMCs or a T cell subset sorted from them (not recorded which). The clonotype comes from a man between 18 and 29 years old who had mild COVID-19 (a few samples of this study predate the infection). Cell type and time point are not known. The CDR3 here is CASRPTSGGETQYF. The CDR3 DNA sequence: TGTGCCAGCAGACCCACATCGGGAGGAGAGACCCAGTACTTC.